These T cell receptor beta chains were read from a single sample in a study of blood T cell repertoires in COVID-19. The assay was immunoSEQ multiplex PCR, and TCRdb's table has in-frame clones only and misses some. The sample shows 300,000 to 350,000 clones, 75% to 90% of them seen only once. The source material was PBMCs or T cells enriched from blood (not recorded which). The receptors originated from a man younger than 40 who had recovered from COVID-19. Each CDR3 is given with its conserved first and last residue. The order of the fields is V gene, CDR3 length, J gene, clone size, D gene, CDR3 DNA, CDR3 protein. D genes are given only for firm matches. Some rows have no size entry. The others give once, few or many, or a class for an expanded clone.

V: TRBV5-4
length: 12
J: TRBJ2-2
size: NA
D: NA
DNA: TGTGCCAGCAGCTGGGCGTCCGGGGAGCTGTTTTTT
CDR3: CASSWASGELFF

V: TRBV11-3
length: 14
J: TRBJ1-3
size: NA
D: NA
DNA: TGTGCCAGCAGCTCCCGGGACACTGGAAACACCATATATTTT
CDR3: CASSSRDTGNTIYF

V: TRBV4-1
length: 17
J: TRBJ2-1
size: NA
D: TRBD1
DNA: TGCGCCAGCAGCCATGTTGGACAGGGCCCTCCTAACAATGAGCAGTTCTTC
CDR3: CASSHVGQGPPNNEQFF

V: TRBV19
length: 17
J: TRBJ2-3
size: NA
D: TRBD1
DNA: TGTGCCAGTAGTATAGGGACCGGGACAGGACATACAGATACGCAGTATTTT
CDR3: CASSIGTGTGHTDTQYF

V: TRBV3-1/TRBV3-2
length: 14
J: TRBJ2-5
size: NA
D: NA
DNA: TGTGCCAGCAGCCGATATGAGGAACAAGAGACCCAGTACTTC
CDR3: CASSRYEEQETQYF

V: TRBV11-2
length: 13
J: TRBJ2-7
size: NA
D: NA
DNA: TGTGCCAGCAGCGACCCAACAGGGATTGGGCAGTACTTC
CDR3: CASSDPTGIGQYF

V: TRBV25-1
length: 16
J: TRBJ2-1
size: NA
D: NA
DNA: TGTGCCAGCAGTGACCCCCCTTCGGTCTCGGGGAATGAGCAGTTCTTC
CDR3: CASSDPPSVSGNEQFF

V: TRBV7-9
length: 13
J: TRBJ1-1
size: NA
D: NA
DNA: TGTGCCAGCAGCTTTTGGGGGGACACTGAAGCTTTCTTT
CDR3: CASSFWGDTEAFF

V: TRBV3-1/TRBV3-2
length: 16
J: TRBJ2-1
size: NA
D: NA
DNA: TGTGCCAGCAGCCAATTTTCCGGGGGTACCTACAATGAGCAGTTCTTC
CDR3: CASSQFSGGTYNEQFF

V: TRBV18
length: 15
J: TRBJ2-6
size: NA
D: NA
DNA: TGTGCCAGCTCACCACAGGGGGTTGGGGCCAACGTCCTGACTTTC
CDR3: CASSPQGVGANVLTF

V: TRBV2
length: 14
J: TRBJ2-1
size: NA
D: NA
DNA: TGTGCCAGCATCGGGGATAACTGGAACAATGAGCAGTTCTTC
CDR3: CASIGDNWNNEQFF

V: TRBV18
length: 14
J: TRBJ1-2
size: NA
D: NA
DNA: TGTGCCAGCTCAGAGGGACAAACAAACTATGGCTACACCTTC
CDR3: CASSEGQTNYGYTF

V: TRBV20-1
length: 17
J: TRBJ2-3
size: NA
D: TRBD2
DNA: TGCAGTGCTAGTCCCCCTCCGGGACTAGCGTACCCAGATACGCAGTATTTT
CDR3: CSASPPPGLAYPDTQYF

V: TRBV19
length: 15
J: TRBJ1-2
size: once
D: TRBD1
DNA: TGTGCCAGTAGGACTACGGGGACAGCTAACTATGGCTACACCTTC
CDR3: CASRTTGTANYGYTF

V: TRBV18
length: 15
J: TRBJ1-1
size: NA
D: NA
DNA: TGTGCCAGCTCACCACCTAATCTCGGGAACACTGAAGCTTTCTTT
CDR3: CASSPPNLGNTEAFF

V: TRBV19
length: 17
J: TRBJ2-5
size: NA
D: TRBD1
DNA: TGTGCCAGTAGCTACGAGACAGGGGGCGCGAACCAAGAGACCCAGTACTTC
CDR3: CASSYETGGANQETQYF

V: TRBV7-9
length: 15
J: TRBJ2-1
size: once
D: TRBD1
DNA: TGTGCCAGCAGCGTAGGGGACAGGGCCTACAATGAGCAGTTCTTC
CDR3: CASSVGDRAYNEQFF

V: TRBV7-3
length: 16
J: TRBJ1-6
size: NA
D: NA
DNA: TGTGCCAGCAGCTTACGCGCAAGCTCCTATAATTCACCCCTCCACTTT
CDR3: CASSLRASSYNSPLHF

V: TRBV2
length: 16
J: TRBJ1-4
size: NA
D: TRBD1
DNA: TGTGCCAGCAGCCCTTACCAGGGACAGGGCGATGAAAAACTGTTTTTT
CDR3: CASSPYQGQGDEKLFF

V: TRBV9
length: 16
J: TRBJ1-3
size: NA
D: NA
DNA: TGTGCCAGCAGCGGGACCCAGGGGTGGGCTGGAAACACCATATATTTT
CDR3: CASSGTQGWAGNTIYF

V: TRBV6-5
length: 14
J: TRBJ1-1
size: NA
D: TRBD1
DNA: TGTGCCAGCAGTTACACGGGACAGCAAACTGAAGCTTTCTTT
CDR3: CASSYTGQQTEAFF

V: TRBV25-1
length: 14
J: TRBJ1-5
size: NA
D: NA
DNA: TGTGCCAGCAGTGAGACAGGTTTTGGTCAGCCCCAGCATTTT
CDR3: CASSETGFGQPQHF

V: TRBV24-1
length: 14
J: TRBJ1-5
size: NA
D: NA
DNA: TGTGCCACCAGTGACAACCAGGGGTATCAGCCCCAGCATTTT
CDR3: CATSDNQGYQPQHF

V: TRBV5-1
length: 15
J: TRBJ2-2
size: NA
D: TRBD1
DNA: TGCGCCAGCAGCCCGCGGACAGGGAACACCGGGGAGCTGTTTTTT
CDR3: CASSPRTGNTGELFF

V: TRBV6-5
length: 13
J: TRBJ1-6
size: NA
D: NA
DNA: TGTGCCACCCGCGGACTCTATAATTCACCCCTCCACTTT
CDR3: CATRGLYNSPLHF

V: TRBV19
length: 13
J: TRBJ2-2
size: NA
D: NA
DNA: TGTGCCAGTAGGAACTACCCAACCGGGGAGCTGTTTTTT
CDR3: CASRNYPTGELFF

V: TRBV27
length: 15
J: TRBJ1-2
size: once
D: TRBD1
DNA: TGTGCCAGCAGTTTATCCTGGACAGGGGATATTGGCTACACCTTC
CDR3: CASSLSWTGDIGYTF

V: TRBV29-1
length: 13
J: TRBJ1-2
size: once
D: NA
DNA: TGCAGCGTTGCGATGACCTTGGGGGCGGGCTACACCTTC
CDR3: CSVAMTLGAGYTF

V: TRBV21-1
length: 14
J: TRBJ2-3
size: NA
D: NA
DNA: TGTGCCAGCAGTGGAACGACTAGCACAGATACGCAGTATTTT
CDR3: CASSGTTSTDTQYF

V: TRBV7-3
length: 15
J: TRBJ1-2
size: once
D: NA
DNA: TGTGCCAGCAGCCCCGACGGGGGGCCGAGCTATGGCTACACCTTC
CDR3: CASSPDGGPSYGYTF

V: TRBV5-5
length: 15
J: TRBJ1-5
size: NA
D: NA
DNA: TGTGCCAGCAGCTTAGCAGGGCGGTTCAATCAGCCCCAGCATTTT
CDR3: CASSLAGRFNQPQHF

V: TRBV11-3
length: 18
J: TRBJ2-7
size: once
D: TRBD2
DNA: TGTGCCAGCAGCTTAGAAAGGCCTCTAGCGGGGGTCTCCTACGAGCAGTACTTC
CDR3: CASSLERPLAGVSYEQYF

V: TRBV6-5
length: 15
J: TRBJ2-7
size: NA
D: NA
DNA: TGTGCCAGCAGTTACTCATGGACAGCGGCCTACGAGCAGTACTTC
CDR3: CASSYSWTAAYEQYF

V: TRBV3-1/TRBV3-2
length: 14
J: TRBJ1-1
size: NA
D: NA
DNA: TGTGCCAGCAGCCCACGGGGAAGGAACACTGAAGCTTTCTTT
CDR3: CASSPRGRNTEAFF